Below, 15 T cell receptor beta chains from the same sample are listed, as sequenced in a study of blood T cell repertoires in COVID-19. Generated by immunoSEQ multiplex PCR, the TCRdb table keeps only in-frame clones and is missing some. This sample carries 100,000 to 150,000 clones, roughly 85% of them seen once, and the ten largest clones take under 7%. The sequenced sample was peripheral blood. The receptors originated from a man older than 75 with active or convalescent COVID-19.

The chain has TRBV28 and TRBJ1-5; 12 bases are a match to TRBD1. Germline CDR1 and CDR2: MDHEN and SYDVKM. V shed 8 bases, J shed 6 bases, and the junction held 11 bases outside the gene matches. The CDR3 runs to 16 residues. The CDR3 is CASGNPGTGGVQPQHF. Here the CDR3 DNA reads TGTGCCAGCGGAAATCCCGGGACAGGGGGCGTTCAGCCCCAGCATTTT.

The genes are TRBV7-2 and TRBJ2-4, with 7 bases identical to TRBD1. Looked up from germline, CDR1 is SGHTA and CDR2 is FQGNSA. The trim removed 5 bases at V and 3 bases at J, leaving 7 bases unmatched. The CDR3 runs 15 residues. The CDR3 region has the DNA TGTGCCAGCAGCGCCACAGGGGAAGACAAAAACATTCAGTACTTC. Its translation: CASSATGEDKNIQYF.

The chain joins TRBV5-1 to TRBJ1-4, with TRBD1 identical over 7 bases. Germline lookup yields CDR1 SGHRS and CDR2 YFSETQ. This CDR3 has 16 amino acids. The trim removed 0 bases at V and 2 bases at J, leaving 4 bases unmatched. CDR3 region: CASSLALTGTNEKLFF. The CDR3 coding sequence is TGCGCCAGCAGCTTGGCTCTGACAGGGACTAATGAAAAACTGTTTTTT.

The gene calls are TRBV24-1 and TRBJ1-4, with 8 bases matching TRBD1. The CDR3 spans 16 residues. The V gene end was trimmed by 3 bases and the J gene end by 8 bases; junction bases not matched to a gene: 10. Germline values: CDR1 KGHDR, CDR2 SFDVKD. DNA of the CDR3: TGTGCCACCAGTGATGCTGGACAGGGTGAGGGCGAAAAACTGTTTTTT. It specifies CATSDAGQGEGEKLFF.

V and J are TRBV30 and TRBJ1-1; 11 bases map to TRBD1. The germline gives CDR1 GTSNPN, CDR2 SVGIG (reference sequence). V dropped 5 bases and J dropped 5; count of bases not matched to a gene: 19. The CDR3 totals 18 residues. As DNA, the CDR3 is TGTGCCTGGGACCGGGACAGGGGGAGAAGTATGAGTGGAACTGAAGCTTTCTTT. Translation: CAWDRDRGRSMSGTEAFF.

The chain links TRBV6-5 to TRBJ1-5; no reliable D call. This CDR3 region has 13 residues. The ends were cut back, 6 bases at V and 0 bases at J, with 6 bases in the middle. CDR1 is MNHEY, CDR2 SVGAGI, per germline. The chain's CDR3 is CASRANSNQPQHF. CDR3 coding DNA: TGTGCCAGCAGAGCTAATAGCAATCAGCCCCAGCATTTT.

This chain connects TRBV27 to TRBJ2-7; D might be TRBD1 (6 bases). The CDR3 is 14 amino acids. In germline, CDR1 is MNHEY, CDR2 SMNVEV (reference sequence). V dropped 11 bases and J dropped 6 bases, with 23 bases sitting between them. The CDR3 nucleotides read TGTGCCGCAAGAAAGGGCCAGGGGATCGGCGAGCAGTACTTC. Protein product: CAARKGQGIGEQYF.

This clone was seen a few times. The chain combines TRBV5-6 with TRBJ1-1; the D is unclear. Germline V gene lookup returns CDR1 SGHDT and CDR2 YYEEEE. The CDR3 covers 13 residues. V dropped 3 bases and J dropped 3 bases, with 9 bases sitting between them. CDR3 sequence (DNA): TGTGCCAGCAGCTCCCTATTCTACACTGAAGCTTTCTTT. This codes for CASSSLFYTEAFF.

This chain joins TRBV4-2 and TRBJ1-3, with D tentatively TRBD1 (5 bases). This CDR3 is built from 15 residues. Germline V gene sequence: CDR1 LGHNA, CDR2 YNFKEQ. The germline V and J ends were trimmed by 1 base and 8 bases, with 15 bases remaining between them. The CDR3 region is CASSQGEDGGYTIYF. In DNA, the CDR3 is TGTGCCAGCAGCCAAGGGGAGGACGGGGGTTACACCATATATTTT.

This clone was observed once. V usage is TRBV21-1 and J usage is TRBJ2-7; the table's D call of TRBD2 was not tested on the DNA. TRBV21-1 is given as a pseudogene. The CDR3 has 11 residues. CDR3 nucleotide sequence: TGTGCCAGCAGCATACTCTACGAGCAGTACTTC. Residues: CASSILYEQYF.

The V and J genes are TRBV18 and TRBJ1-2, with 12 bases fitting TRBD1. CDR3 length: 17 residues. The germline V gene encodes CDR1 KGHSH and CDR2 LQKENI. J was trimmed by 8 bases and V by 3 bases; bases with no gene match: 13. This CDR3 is CASSPNLPGTGGEGYTF. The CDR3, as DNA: TGTGCCAGCTCACCTAACCTCCCCGGGACAGGGGGCGAAGGCTACACCTTC.

The CDR3 is CASSITGGANQPQHF. CDR3 sequence (DNA): TGTGCCAGTAGTATAACAGGGGGCGCGAATCAGCCCCAGCATTTT. V and J are TRBV19 and TRBJ1-5, with TRBD1 matching over 9 bases. The CDR3 contains 15 residues. Trimming took 2 bases from V and 4 from J; bases not matched to a gene: 3. The germline gives CDR1 LNHDA, CDR2 SQIVND (reference sequence).

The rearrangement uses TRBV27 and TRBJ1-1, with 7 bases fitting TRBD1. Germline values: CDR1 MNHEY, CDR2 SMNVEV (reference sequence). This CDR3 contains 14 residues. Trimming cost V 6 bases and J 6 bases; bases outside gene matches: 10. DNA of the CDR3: TGTGCCAGCAGAGACAGGGCTTGGTACTCTGAAGCTTTCTTT. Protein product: CASRDRAWYSEAFF.

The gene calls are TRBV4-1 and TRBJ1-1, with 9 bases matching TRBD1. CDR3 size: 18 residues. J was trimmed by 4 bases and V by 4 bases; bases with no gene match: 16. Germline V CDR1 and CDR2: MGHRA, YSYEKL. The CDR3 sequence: CASSPATLGTGRSTEAFF. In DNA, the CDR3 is TGCGCCAGCAGCCCAGCGACTTTGGGGACAGGGCGGTCCACTGAAGCTTTCTTT.

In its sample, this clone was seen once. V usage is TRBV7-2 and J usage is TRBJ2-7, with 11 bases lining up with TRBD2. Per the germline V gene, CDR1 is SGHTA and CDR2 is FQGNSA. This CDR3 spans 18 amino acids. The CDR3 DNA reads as TGTGTCACCCCCCGTAGCGGGAGGGGAGGGGTTTTAGGCCACGAGCAGTACTTC. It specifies CVTPRSGRGGVLGHEQYF.